This TCR beta chain was recorded in a study of T cells in Graves' hyperthyroidism and ophthalmopathy. Study-level points and caveats: Among thyroid clonotypes expanded above 0.001, most also appeared in blood.

This clonotype has just a few counts. The antigen is undetermined. The V gene's germline CDR1 is MNHEY and CDR2 SMNVEV (reference sequence). The CDR3 consists of 18 residues. Trimming took 5 bases from V and 6 from J, leaving 25 bases between them. Patients with ophthalmopathy all had a Clinical Activity Score of at least 3, a NOSPECS grade of at least 4 and duration under 3 months. TCR beta CDR3 sequences were amplified from RNA transcripts. An initial round of RT-PCR targeting the TCR CDR3 relied on the HTBI primer set. TCRdb re-derived calls from the multiplex PCR reads in MiXCR, one entry per CDR3 protein. The sample carries 300,000 to 400,000 distinct CDR3 sequences, around a sixth recorded once.

The receptor was derived from a man between 18 and 29 years old with Graves' ophthalmopathy. This chain uses TRBV27 with TRBJ2-2; the D is unclear. Source material: blood. The chain's CDR3 is CASSRPPSAAAVAGELFF. CDR3 DNA: TGTGCCAGCAGTCGACCCCCGTCGGCGGCCGCGGTGGCCGGGGAGCTGTTTTTT.